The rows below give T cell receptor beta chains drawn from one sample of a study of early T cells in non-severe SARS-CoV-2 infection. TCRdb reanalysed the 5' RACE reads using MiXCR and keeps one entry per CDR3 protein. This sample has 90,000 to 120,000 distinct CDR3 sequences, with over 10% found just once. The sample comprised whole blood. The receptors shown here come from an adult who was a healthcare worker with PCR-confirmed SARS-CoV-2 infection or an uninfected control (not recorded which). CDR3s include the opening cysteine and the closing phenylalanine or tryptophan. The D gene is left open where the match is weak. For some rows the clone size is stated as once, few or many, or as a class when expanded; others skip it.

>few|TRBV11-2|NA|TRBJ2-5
TGTGCCAGCAGCTTAGAGGGGACGGTGTACCAAGAGACCCAGTACTTC
CASSLEGTVYQETQYF
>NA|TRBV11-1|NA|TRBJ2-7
TGTGCCAGCAGCTTAGACAGGGAAAGCTCCTACGAGCAGTACTTC
CASSLDRESSYEQYF
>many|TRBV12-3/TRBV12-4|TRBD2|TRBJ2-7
TGTGCCAGCAGCCGAAGACTAGCGGGAGGTCCTAGCTCCTACGAGCAGTACTTC
CASSRRLAGGPSSYEQYF
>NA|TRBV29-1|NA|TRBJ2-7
TGCAGCGTTGAACACTCCTACGAGCAGTACTTC
CSVEHSYEQYF
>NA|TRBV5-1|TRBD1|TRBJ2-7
TGCGCCAGCAGCCCCGGACAGGCACTCTCCGGCGAGCAGTACTTC
CASSPGQALSGEQYF
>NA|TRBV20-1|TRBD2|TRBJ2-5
TGCAGTGCTAGAGATTCTAGCGGGGGGCAGAGAGCCCAAGAGACCCAGTACTTC
CSARDSSGGQRAQETQYF
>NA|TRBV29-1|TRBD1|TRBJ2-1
TGCAGCGTGGCCGGGACAGGGTACAATGAGCAGTTCTTC
CSVAGTGYNEQFF
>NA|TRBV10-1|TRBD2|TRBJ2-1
TGCGCCAGCGGCCCGGGTGGGCTAGCGGCTCAATCCTACAATGAGCAGTTCTTC
CASGPGGLAAQSYNEQFF
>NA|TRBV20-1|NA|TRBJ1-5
TGCAGTGCCCTCGAAGGATTTGGCAATCAGCCCCAGCATTTT
CSALEGFGNQPQHF
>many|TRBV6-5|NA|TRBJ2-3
TGTGCCAGCAGTTACTTTGGTCCCGCAGATACGCAGTATTTT
CASSYFGPADTQYF
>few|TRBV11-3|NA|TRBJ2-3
TGTGCCAGCAGCTTAGACGCAACAGATACGCAGTATTTT
CASSLDATDTQYF
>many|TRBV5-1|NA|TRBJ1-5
TGCGCCAGCAGCTTGGACGGTGGAAATAGCAATCAGCCCCAGCATTTT
CASSLDGGNSNQPQHF
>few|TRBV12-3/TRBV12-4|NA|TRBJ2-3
TGTGCCAGCAGTTTAGAACGGCTGGTTACTAGCACAGATACGCAGTATTTT
CASSLERLVTSTDTQYF
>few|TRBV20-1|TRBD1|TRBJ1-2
TGCAGTGCTAGAGTGACAGGGGCTAATGGCTACACCTTC
CSARVTGANGYTF
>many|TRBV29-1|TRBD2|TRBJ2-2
TGCAGCGCTACGACCCGGGGGGGGGCGAACACCGGGGAGCTGTTTTTT
CSATTRGGANTGELFF
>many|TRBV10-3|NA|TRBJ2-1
NA
CAISSSGLAGVRNNEQFF
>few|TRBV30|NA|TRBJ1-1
TGTGCCTGGAGTGTACTTGGGGGGCGCGGAGGGGTGAACACTGAAGCTTTCTTT
CAWSVLGGRGGVNTEAFF
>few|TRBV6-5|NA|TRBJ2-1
TGTGCCAGCAGTTACTCAGCCCCCCCTGGGTACTACAATGAGCAGTTCTTC
CASSYSAPPGYYNEQFF
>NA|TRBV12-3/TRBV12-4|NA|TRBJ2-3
TGTGCCAGCACCCCGACCGGTAAAGGCACAGATACGCAGTATTTT
CASTPTGKGTDTQYF
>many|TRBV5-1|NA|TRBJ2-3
TGCGCCAGCAGCCCCCGAGAACTCCCGAATACGCAGTATTTT
CASSPRELPNTQYF
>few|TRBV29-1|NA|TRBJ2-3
TGCAGCGTTGCTCGTCAGTCTACTAGCACAGATACGCAGTATTTT
CSVARQSTSTDTQYF
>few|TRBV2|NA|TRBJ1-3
TGTGCCAGCAGTGAAGCCGCCCCAGGGATCTCTGGAAACACCATATATTTT
CASSEAAPGISGNTIYF
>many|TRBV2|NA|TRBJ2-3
TGTGCCAGCAGTGACGGCATGCTTAGCACAGATACGCAGTATTTT
CASSDGMLSTDTQYF
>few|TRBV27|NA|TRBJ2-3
TGTGCCAGCAGCCTTCTTGGGGGGGGCGCAGATACGCAGTATTTT
CASSLLGGGADTQYF
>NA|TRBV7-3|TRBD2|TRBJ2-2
TGTGCCAGCAGCTCCCCCGGACTAGCGGGAGGATCCGGGGAGCTGTTTTTT
CASSSPGLAGGSGELFF
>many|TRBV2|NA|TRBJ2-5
TGTGCCAGCAGTGACTGGTCAGCCTCCCAAGAGACCCAGTACTTC
CASSDWSASQETQYF
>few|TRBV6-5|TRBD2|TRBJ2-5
TGTGCCAGCCGGCGGGGGGAAAGGGAGACCCAGTACTTC
CASRRGERETQYF
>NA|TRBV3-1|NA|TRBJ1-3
TGTGCCAGCAGCCCCCGATCGTTGGGGTCCAACCTTTTAGGTGGAAACACCATATATTTT
CASSPRSLGSNLLGGNTIYF
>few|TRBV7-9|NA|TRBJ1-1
TGTGCCAGCAGCTCCCGACAGAGTGTGAACACTGAAGCTTTCTTT
CASSSRQSVNTEAFF
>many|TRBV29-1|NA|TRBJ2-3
TGCAGCGTTGTGGTTCTAGGCAGCACAGATACGCAGTATTTT
CSVVVLGSTDTQYF
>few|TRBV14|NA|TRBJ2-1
TGTGCCAGCAGCCCCACCCGACAGGCCCTATGGAATGAGCAGTTCTTC
CASSPTRQALWNEQFF
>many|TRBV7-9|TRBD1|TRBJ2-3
TGTGCCAGCAGCATGACAGGGACGATCACAGATACGCAGTATTTT
CASSMTGTITDTQYF
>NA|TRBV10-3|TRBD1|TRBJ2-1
TGTACCATCAGTGGTGGGACAGGGACGAATGAGCAGTTCTTC
CTISGGTGTNEQFF
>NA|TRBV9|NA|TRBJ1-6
TGTGCCAGCAGCGCACTTCCAGGGAGCTCCTATAATTCACCCCTCCACTTT
CASSALPGSSYNSPLHF
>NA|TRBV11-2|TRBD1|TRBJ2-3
TGTGCCAGCAGCTTAGCCGACAGGGGTTTCACAGATACGCAGTATTTT
CASSLADRGFTDTQYF
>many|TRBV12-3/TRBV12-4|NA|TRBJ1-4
TGTGCCAGCAGTCTAATGAGGGCGGATGAAAAACTGTTTTTT
CASSLMRADEKLFF
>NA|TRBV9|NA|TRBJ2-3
TGTGCCAGCAGTATACACGCAACCCTAGCGTCGACAGATACGCAGTATTTT
CASSIHATLASTDTQYF
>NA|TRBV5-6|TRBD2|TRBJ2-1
TGTGCCAGCAGCTTGCCTAGCGGAAACAATGAGCAGTTCTTC
CASSLPSGNNEQFF
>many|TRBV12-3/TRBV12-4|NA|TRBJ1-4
TGTGCCAGCAGTTGGACAGCCACCAATGAAAAACTGTTTTTT
CASSWTATNEKLFF
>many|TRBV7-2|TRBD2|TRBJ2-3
TGTGCCAGCAGCATTAGCGGGGTAAACACAGATACGCAGTATTTT
CASSISGVNTDTQYF
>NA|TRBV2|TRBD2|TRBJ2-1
TGTGCCAGCAGGAGGGCTAGCGGGAGCGATGAGCAGTTCTTC
CASRRASGSDEQFF
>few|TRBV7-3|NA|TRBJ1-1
TGTGCCAGCAGCCCTGACCCGAACACTGAAGCTTTCTTT
CASSPDPNTEAFF
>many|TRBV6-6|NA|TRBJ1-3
TGTGCCAGCAGTCGAGGATATGTTACAGCCCTCTCTGGAAACACCATATATTTT
CASSRGYVTALSGNTIYF
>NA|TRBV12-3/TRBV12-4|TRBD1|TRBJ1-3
TGTGCCAGCAGTTACGGACAGGTCTCTGAAAACACCATATATTTT
CASSYGQVSENTIYF
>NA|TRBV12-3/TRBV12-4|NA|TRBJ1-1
TGTGCCAGCAGTTTAATGGGGGCAAACGGTCCGGCGGGCGCTTTCTTT
CASSLMGANGPAGAFF
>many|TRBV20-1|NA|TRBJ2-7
TGCAGTGCTAGCTGGGGGGCCGAGCAGTACTTC
CSASWGAEQYF
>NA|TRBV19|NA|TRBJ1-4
TGTGCCAGTAGTATAAACGGACCGATAAATGAAAAACTGTTTTTT
CASSINGPINEKLFF
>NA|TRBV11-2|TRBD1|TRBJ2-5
TGTGCCAGCAACTCGACGGGACAGGGGTTGGCGCAGTACTTC
CASNSTGQGLAQYF
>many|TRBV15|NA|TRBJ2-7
TGTGCCACCAGCAGAGATCAGGGAGGAGTAAACGAGCAGTACTTC
CATSRDQGGVNEQYF
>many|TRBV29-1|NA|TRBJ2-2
TGCAGCGTTGAGGGAAGGACCGGGGAGCTGTTTTTT
CSVEGRTGELFF
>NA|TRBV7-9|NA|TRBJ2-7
TGTGCCAGCAGCTCCCTGCTGGGGGATCCCCACGAGCAGTACTTC
CASSSLLGDPHEQYF
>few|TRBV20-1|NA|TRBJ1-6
TGCAGTGCTAGAGATAACAGGGCAAAGAATTCACCCCTCCACTTT
CSARDNRAKNSPLHF
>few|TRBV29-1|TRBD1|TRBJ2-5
TGCAGCCTGGGACAGAGTCAAGAGACCCAGTACTTC
CSLGQSQETQYF
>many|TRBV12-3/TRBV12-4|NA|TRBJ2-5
TGTGCCAGCAGTCCTAAAGAGACCCAGTACTTC
CASSPKETQYF
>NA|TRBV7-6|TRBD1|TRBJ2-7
TGTGCCAGCAGCTTAGCGACAGGGGCGGGCGAGCAGTACTTC
CASSLATGAGEQYF
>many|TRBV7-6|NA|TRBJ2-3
TGTGCCAGCAGCTACAGCAACTGGGACGGCACAGATACGCAGTATTTT
CASSYSNWDGTDTQYF
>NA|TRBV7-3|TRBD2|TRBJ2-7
TGTGCCAGCAGCATCAGACTAGCGGGAGGCGAGCAGTACTTC
CASSIRLAGGEQYF
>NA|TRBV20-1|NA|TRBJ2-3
TGCAGTGCTCCGGGCAGGGATACGCAGTATTTT
CSAPGRDTQYF
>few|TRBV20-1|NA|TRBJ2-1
TGCAGTGCTAGGAATGGAGTGGGGTTTCAGTTCTTC
CSARNGVGFQFF
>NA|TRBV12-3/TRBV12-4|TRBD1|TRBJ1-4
TGTGCCAGCAGTCTGGACAGGCCTAATGAAAAACTGTTTTTT
CASSLDRPNEKLFF